This T cell receptor beta chain was sequenced during a study of CD8+CD57+ T cells in acquired aplastic anemia. Study outcomes and limitations: CD8+ Simpson's diversity showed no significant patient-control difference. Researchers report that fewer than 35 CD8+ CDR3 sequences appeared in both patients and controls.

V lost 1 base and J lost 8, with 11 bases in between. CDR3 length: 14 residues. Germline assignment: CDR1 MGHRA and CDR2 YSYEKL. Those patients picked for sequencing had displayed CD8+CD57+ cell expansion on flow cytometry. When blood sampling took place, the patients had received no therapy. At least ten counts were recorded for this clonotype. The target antigen is unknown. CDR3 and TCR beta VDJ profiling relied on genomic DNA as the template. TCRdb processed the reads anew with MiXCR; each CDR3 protein has one entry. Of about 250,000 distinct CDR3 sequences detected, roughly half appear once; the ten largest clones hold 7.8%.

This TCR came from a human donor with aplastic anemia. This rearrangement joins TRBV4-1 to TRBJ1-4; no firm D call. The sequencing sample was made of sorted CD4+, CD8+, or CD8+CD57+ T cells (not recorded which) from PBMCs. The CDR3 protein is CASSQGPPREKLFF. The CDR3 DNA reads as TGCGCCAGCAGCCAAGGTCCTCCAAGAGAAAAACTGTTTTTT.